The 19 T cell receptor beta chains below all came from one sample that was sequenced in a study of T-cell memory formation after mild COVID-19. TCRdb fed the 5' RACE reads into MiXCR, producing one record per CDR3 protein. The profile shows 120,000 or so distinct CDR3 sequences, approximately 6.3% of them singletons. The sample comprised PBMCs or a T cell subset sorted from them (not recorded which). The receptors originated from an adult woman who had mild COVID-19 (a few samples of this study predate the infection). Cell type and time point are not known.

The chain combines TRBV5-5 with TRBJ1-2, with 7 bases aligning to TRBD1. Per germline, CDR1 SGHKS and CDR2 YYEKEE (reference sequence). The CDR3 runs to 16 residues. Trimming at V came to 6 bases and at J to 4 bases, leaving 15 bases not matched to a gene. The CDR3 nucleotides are TGTGCCAGCACCGAGAAGGGGCCCGGGACAGCCTATGGCTACACCTTC. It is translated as CASTEKGPGTAYGYTF.

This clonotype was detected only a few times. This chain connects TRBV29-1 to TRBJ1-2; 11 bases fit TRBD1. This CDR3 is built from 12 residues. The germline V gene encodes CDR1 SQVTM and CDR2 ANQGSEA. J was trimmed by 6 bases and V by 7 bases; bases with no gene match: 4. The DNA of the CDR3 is TGCAGCGGCGGACAGGGGGCGGATGGCTACACCTTC. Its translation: CSGGQGADGYTF.

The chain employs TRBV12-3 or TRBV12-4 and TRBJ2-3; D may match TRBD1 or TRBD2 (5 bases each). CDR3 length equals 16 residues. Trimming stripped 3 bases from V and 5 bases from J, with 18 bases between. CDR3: CASSFRDHLFGDTQYF. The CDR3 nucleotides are TGTGCCAGCAGTTTCAGGGACCACCTATTCGGAGATACGCAGTATTTT.

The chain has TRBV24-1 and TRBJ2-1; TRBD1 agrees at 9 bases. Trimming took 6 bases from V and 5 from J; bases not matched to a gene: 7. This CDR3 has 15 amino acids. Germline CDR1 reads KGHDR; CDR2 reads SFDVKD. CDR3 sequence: CATSPGQGTNNEQFF. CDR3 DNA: TGTGCCACCAGTCCGGGACAGGGTACGAACAATGAGCAGTTCTTC.

Here the CDR3 DNA reads TGTGCCAGCAGTCTCACCAGCGTTGAGACCCAGTACTTC. Amino acids: CASSLTSVETQYF. This chain connects TRBV2 to TRBJ2-5; unclear D gene. V lost 5 bases to trimming and J lost 5 bases, with 12 bases between them. There are 13 residues in the CDR3. In germline, CDR1 is SNHLY, CDR2 FYNNEI.

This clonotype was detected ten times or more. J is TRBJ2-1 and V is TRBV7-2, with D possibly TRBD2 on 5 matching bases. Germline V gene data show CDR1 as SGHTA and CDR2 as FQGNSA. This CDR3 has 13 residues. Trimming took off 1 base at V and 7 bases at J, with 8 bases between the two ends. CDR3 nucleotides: TGTGCCAGCAGCTTAGGAGCGGCGAATGAGCAGTTCTTC. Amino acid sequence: CASSLGAANEQFF.

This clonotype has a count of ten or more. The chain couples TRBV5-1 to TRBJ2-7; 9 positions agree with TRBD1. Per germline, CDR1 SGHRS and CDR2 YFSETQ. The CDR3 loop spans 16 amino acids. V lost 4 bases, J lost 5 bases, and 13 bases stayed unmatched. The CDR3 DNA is TGCGCCAGCAGCACTCGTACCGGGACAGGGTGGAACGAGCAGTACTTC. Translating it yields CASSTRTGTGWNEQYF.

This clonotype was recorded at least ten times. The DNA of the CDR3 is TGTGCCAGCACCCTTAGCGGGAGTAAGAATGAGCAGTTCTTC. It specifies CASTLSGSKNEQFF. The rearrangement links TRBV12-3 or TRBV12-4 to TRBJ2-1; 9 bases match TRBD2. The ends lost 7 bases at V and 7 bases at J; junction bases unmatched: 8. There are 14 residues in the CDR3.

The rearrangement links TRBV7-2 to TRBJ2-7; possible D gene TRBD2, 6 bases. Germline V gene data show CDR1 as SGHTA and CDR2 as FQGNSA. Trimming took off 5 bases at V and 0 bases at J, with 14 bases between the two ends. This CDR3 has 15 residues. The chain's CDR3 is CASSPIVGSSYEQYF. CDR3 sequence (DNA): TGTGCCAGCAGCCCTATAGTCGGGAGCTCCTACGAGCAGTACTTC.

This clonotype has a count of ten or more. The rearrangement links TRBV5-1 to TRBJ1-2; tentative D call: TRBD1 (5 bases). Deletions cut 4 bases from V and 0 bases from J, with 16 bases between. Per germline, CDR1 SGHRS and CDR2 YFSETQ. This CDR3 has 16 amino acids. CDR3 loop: CASSPEGVRANYGYTF. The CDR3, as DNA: TGCGCCAGCAGCCCGGAAGGAGTCAGGGCTAACTATGGCTACACCTTC.

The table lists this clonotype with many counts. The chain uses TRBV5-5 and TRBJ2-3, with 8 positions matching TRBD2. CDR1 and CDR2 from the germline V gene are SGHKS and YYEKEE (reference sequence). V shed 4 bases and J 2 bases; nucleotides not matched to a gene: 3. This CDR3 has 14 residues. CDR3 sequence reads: CASSKGLDTDTQYF. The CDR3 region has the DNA TGTGCCAGCAGCAAGGGACTAGACACAGATACGCAGTATTTT.

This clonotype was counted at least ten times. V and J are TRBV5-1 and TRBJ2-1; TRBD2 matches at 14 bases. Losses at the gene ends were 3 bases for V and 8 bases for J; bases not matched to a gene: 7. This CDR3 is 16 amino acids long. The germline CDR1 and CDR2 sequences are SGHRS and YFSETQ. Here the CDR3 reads CASSSTGTSGGDEQFF. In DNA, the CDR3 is TGCGCCAGCAGCTCCACCGGGACTAGCGGGGGCGATGAGCAGTTCTTC.

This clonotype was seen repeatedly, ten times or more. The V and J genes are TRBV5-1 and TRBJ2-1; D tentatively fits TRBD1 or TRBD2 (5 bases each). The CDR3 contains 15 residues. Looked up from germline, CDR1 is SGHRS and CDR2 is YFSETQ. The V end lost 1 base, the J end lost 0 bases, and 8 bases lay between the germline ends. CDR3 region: CASSLNGGSYNEQFF. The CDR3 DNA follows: TGCGCCAGCAGCTTGAATGGGGGCTCCTACAATGAGCAGTTCTTC.

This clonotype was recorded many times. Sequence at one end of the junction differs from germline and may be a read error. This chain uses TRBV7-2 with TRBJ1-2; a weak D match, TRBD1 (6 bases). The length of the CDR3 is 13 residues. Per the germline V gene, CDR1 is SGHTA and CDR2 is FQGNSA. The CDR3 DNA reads TGTGCCAGCAGCTTAGCCGGAGGGGGGCTCCGTATCTTC. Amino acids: CASSLAGGGLRIF.

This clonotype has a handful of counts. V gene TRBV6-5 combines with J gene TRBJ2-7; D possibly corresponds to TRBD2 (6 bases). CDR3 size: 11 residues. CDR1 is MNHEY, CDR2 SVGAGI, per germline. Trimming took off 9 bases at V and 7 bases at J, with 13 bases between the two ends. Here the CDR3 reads CASHLGGEQYF. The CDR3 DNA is TGTGCCAGTCACTTGGGGGGTGAGCAGTACTTC.

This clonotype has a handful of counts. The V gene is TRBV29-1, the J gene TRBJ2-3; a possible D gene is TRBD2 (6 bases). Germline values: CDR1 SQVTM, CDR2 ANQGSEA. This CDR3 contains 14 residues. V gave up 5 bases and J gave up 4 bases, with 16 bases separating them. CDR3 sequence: CSVLGGPGADTQYF. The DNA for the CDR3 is TGCAGCGTTCTTGGAGGGCCTGGGGCAGATACGCAGTATTTT.

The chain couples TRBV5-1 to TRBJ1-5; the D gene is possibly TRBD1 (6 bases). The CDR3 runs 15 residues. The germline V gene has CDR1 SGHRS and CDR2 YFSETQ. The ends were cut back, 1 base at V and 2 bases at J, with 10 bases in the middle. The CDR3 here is CASSLTGLGNQPQHF. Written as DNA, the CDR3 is TGCGCCAGCAGCTTGACAGGGTTGGGCAATCAGCCCCAGCATTTT.

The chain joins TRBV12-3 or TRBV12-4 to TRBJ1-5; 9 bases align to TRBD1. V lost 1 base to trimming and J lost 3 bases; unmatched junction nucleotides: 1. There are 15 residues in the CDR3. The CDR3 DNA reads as TGTGCCAGCAGTTTAGGGACAGGGGCCAATCAGCCCCAGCATTTT. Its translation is CASSLGTGANQPQHF.

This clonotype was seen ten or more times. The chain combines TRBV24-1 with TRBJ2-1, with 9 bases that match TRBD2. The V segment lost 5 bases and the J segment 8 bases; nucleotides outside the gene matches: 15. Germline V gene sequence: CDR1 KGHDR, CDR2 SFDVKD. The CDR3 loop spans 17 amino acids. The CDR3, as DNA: TGTGCCACCAGTGCTTCCTCTGCGGGAGGGCCTCGTGATGAGCAGTTCTTC. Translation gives CATSASSAGGPRDEQFF.